What follows are 5 T cell receptor beta chains derived from one specimen sequenced in a study of T-cell memory formation after mild COVID-19. MiXCR was run by TCRdb on the 5' RACE reads, yielding one entry per CDR3 protein. The sample consists of about 130,000 distinct CDR3 sequences, approximately 6.3% of them appearing once. The sequencing sample was made of PBMCs or a T cell subset sorted from them (not recorded which). These receptors came from an adult woman who had mild COVID-19 (a few samples of this study predate the infection). Cell type and time point are not known.

This clonotype was counted only a few times. The genes are TRBV11-1 and TRBJ2-1; D possibly corresponds to TRBD1 (5 bases). This CDR3 has 14 amino acids. CDR1 is SGHAT and CDR2 is FQDESV in the germline V gene (reference sequence). V lost 3 bases to trimming and J lost 7 bases, with 13 bases between them. DNA for the CDR3: TGTGCCAGCAGCTTGACCAGGGCCAGGAATGAGCAGTTCTTC. Its protein product is CASSLTRARNEQFF.

This clonotype occurred many times. This sequence joins TRBV7-3 and TRBJ2-1, with 8 bases matching TRBD2. Per the germline V gene, CDR1 is SGHTA and CDR2 is FQGTGA. Losses at the gene ends were 5 bases for V and 3 bases for J; bases not matched to a gene: 6. The CDR3 sequence is 15 residues long. In DNA form, the CDR3 reads TGTGCCAGCAGCCTCCTAGCGGGCGACTACAATGAGCAGTTCTTC. Translated, it gives CASSLLAGDYNEQFF.

This clonotype was seen ten or more times. The chain links TRBV6-6 to TRBJ2-5; possibly TRBD2 for D (8 bases). The germline CDR1 and CDR2 sequences are MNHNY and SVGAGI (reference sequence). The CDR3 spans 14 residues. V lost 8 bases, J lost 5 bases, and 18 bases lay in between. For the CDR3, the DNA is TGTGCCAGCGGGTACGGGAGGGGGCAGGAGACCCAGTACTTC. As protein: CASGYGRGQETQYF.

This clonotype was detected many times. V usage is TRBV12-3 or TRBV12-4 and J usage is TRBJ2-5, with 10 bases matching TRBD2. V trimming: 7 bases; J trimming: 4 bases; junction bases outside the gene matches: 12. This CDR3 spans 16 amino acids. The CDR3 protein is CASTLTSGRVRETQYF. As DNA, the CDR3 is TGTGCCAGCACCCTGACGAGCGGGAGGGTTCGAGAGACCCAGTACTTC.

The J gene is TRBJ1-1, the V gene TRBV3-1; 11 positions agree with TRBD1. Trimming took 2 bases from V and 5 from J; bases not matched to a gene: 4. The CDR3 length is 15 residues. Germline V CDR1 and CDR2: LGHDT, YNNKEL (reference sequence). The DNA for the CDR3 is TGTGCCAGCAGCCAACCTGGACAGGGGGCAACTGAAGCTTTCTTT. Translation gives CASSQPGQGATEAFF.